These T cell receptor beta chains were read from a single sample in a study of T cells in Graves' hyperthyroidism and ophthalmopathy. From the multiplex PCR reads, TCRdb called clonotypes with MiXCR, one entry per CDR3 protein. In the table there are hundreds of thousands of distinct CDR3 sequences, approximately 16% of which are singletons. Material: blood. All receptors derive from a man aged 35 to 55 with Graves' hyperthyroidism. CDR3s include the opening cysteine and the closing phenylalanine or tryptophan. A D gene is named only where the DNA matches it firmly. Clone size is stated in some rows and not others, as once, few, many or a class when expanded.

J gene,V gene,CDR3 length,D gene,clone size,CDR3 protein,CDR3 DNA
TRBJ1-1,TRBV20-1,13,-,few,CSALGRGNTEAFF,TGCAGTGCTCTGGGGCGGGGGAACACTGAAGCTTTCTTT
TRBJ1-1,TRBV5-4,14,-,many,CASSMDRRLGEAFF,TGTGCCAGCAGCATGGACCGACGGCTAGGTGAAGCTTTCTTT
TRBJ1-2,TRBV6-2/TRBV6-3,12,-,-,CASSGRDYGYTF,TGTGCCAGCAGTGGGAGAGACTATGGCTACACCTTC
TRBJ2-4,TRBV10-2,15,-,few,CASSDPHLAKNIQYF,TGCGCCAGCAGTGACCCCCACTTAGCCAAAAACATTCAGTACTTC
TRBJ1-6,TRBV20-1,16,TRBD1,many,CSAREVGTGPNSPLHF,TGCAGTGCTAGAGAAGTCGGGACAGGGCCAAATTCACCCCTCCACTTT
TRBJ2-1,TRBV20-1,15,TRBD2,few,CSAREAGEAYNEQFF,TGCAGTGCTAGAGAGGCGGGGGAAGCCTACAATGAGCAGTTCTTC
TRBJ1-5,TRBV20-1,13,-,few,CSASVSLNQPQHF,TGCAGTGCTAGTGTCAGCTTGAATCAGCCCCAGCATTTT
TRBJ1-4,TRBV12-3/TRBV12-4,15,-,many,CASSLGSGSNEKLFF,TGTGCCAGCAGTTTAGGGTCAGGGTCTAATGAAAAACTGTTTTTT
TRBJ1-2,TRBV10-3,11,-,few,CAITASGGYTF,TGTGCCATCACCGCCAGTGGTGGCTACACCTTC
TRBJ1-6,TRBV20-1,17,TRBD1,-,CSARDKQGYSYNSPLHF,TGCAGTGCTAGAGACAAACAGGGGTACTCCTATAATTCACCCCTCCACTTT
TRBJ2-7,TRBV9,14,-,many,CASSVGQGGYEQYF,TGTGCCAGCAGCGTAGGACAGGGAGGCTACGAGCAGTACTTC
TRBJ2-7,TRBV6-2/TRBV6-3,15,TRBD1,many,CASSPVGQGSYEQYF,TGTGCCAGCAGCCCCGTGGGACAGGGCTCCTACGAGCAGTACTTC
TRBJ1-5,TRBV9,15,-,few,CASSVAREGNQPQHF,TGTGCCAGCAGCGTAGCCAGGGAGGGCAATCAGCCCCAGCATTTT
TRBJ1-2,TRBV20-1,15,TRBD1,-,CSAREPGQGNYGYTF,TGCAGTGCTAGAGAACCCGGACAGGGAAACTATGGCTACACCTTC
TRBJ2-5,TRBV11-2,12,TRBD2,many,CASSFERGTQYF,TGTGCCAGCAGCTTCGAGCGGGGAACCCAGTACTTC